What follows are 21 T cell receptor beta chains derived from one specimen sequenced in a study of blood T cell repertoires in COVID-19. The data were produced by immunoSEQ multiplex PCR, yet TCRdb's version contains in-frame clones alone and is incomplete. The sample shows over 150,000 clones, 90% of them seen only once. The sequenced sample was peripheral blood. The receptors here all came from a man aged 50-60 years with acute or convalescent COVID-19.

This sequence joins TRBV4-2 and TRBJ2-5; weak D call: TRBD2 (5 bases). V was pared by 3 bases and J by 4 bases, with 15 bases between. Germline V gene sequence: CDR1 LGHNA, CDR2 YNFKEQ. This CDR3 has 15 residues. The CDR3 reads CASSHARVAGETQYF. Here the CDR3 DNA reads TGTGCCAGCAGCCATGCCAGAGTGGCGGGAGAGACCCAGTACTTC.

This chain links TRBV5-8 with TRBJ1-2; D might be TRBD1 (5 bases). V lost 0 bases to trimming and J lost 8 bases, with 8 bases between them. Germline CDR1 and CDR2: SGHTS and YDEGEE. This CDR3 comprises 12 residues. The CDR3 loop reads CASSLVRAGYTF. For the CDR3, the DNA is TGTGCCAGCAGCTTGGTCAGGGCAGGCTACACCTTC.

The chain links TRBV18 to TRBJ2-3; no firm D call. Trimming cost V 0 bases and J 5 bases, with 9 bases left between them. Germline V gives CDR1 KGHSH, CDR2 LQKENI. This CDR3 spans 14 amino acids. CDR3 protein: CASSPPLVGDTQYF. In DNA, the CDR3 is TGTGCCAGCTCACCACCCTTGGTCGGAGATACGCAGTATTTT.

Only one count was recorded for this clone. The chain carries TRBV5-1 and TRBJ2-2, with 10 bases fitting TRBD2. The CDR3 contains 18 residues. Looked up from germline, CDR1 is SGHRS and CDR2 is YFSETQ. The V segment lost 1 base and the J segment 4 bases; nucleotides outside the gene matches: 10. For the CDR3, the DNA is TGCGCCAGCAGCTTGCGCCTAGCGGGAGTTACGGGCACCGGGGAGCTGTTTTTT. Encoded protein: CASSLRLAGVTGTGELFF. The variable domain in full, with the rest retrieved from reference TRBV5-1 and TRBJ2-2, is KAGVTQTPRYLIKTRGQQVTLSCSPISGHRSVSWYQQTPGQGLQFLFEYFSETQRNKGNFPGRFSGRQFSNSRSEMNVSTLELGDSALYLCASSLRLAGVTGTGELFFGEGSRLTVL.

J is TRBJ2-5 and V is TRBV30; D unresolved. The CDR3 loop spans 13 amino acids. Trimming left V 2 bases short and J 2 bases short, with 9 bases between. CDR1 is GTSNPN, CDR2 SVGIG, per germline (reference sequence). CDR3 DNA sequence: TGTGCCTGGAGTAGCGCAGCACAAGAGACCCAGTACTTC. It is translated as CAWSSAAQETQYF.

This rearrangement joins TRBV9 to TRBJ2-7, with TRBD1 as a possible D gene (6 bases). With 4 bases removed from V and 7 bases from J, the gap between germline ends came to 21 bases. Germline V gives CDR1 SGDLS, CDR2 YYNGEE. CDR3 length: 15 residues. The CDR3 DNA reads TGTGCCAGCAGCTCCGCGTGGACAGTGCCGGGAGAGCAGTACTTC. Translation: CASSSAWTVPGEQYF.

The chain is built from TRBV4-1 and TRBJ2-5, with TRBD2 identical over 14 bases. The CDR3 loop spans 18 amino acids. Germline values: CDR1 MGHRA, CDR2 YSYEKL. The V gene end was trimmed by 2 bases and the J gene end by 5 bases; junction bases not matched to a gene: 10. The CDR3 DNA sequence: TGCGCCAGCAGCCAATTTCCGACTAGCGGGGGGGCTAGGGAGACCCAGTACTTC. This encodes CASSQFPTSGGARETQYF.

The V and J genes are TRBV27 and TRBJ2-7; 8 bases are shared with TRBD2. V gave up 7 bases and J gave up 3 bases; unmatched junction bases: 5. The CDR3 is made up of 13 amino acids. Germline lookup yields CDR1 MNHEY and CDR2 SMNVEV (reference sequence). The CDR3 region is CASIGLAGYEQYV. CDR3 DNA: TGTGCCAGCATTGGGCTAGCGGGCTACGAGCAGTACGTC.

This CDR3 reads CASRPGTGVWTQYF. CDR3 coding DNA: TGTGCCAGCAGGCCGGGGACAGGGGTTTGGACCCAGTACTTC. The chain is built from TRBV2 and TRBJ2-5, with 10 bases lining up with TRBD1. V lost 6 bases and J lost 7; bases outside the gene matches: 8. The CDR3 has 14 residues. Germline V gene data show CDR1 as SNHLY and CDR2 as FYNNEI.

The chain uses TRBV11-2 and TRBJ1-1; D is unclear. In germline, CDR1 is SGHAT, CDR2 FQNNGV. CDR3 length: 13 amino acids. Trimming took 1 base from V and 0 from J, leaving 3 bases between them. For the CDR3, the DNA is TGTGCCAGCAGCTTAGCTTTGAACACTGAAGCTTTCTTT. Translating gives CASSLALNTEAFF.

The table lists this clone with a few counts. V and J are TRBV14 and TRBJ1-3, with TRBD1 as a possible D gene (5 bases). The CDR3 has 14 amino acids. V was pared by 4 bases and J by 1 base, with 8 bases between. The germline CDR1 and CDR2 sequences are SGHDN and FVKESK. CDR3 residues: CASSPGHSGNTIYF. The CDR3 nucleotides are TGTGCCAGCAGCCCAGGGCATTCTGGAAACACCATATATTTT.

This clone was seen a single time. The chain combines TRBV28 with TRBJ1-5; the match to TRBD1 covers 8 bases. V was clipped by 2 bases and J by 4 bases; unmatched bases: 13. There are 18 residues in the CDR3. Germline CDR1 is MDHEN and CDR2 is SYDVKM. In nucleotides, the CDR3 is TGTGCCAGCAGTTTAGGCACCGGGACAGGATTTCCGAATCAGCCCCAGCATTTT. It codes for CASSLGTGTGFPNQPQHF.

The chain combines TRBV9 with TRBJ2-5; D not resolved. The germline V and J ends were trimmed by 1 base and 2 bases, with 9 bases remaining between them. This CDR3 has 14 residues. The V gene's germline CDR1 is SGDLS and CDR2 YYNGEE. The CDR3 reads CASSVSGQQETQYF. CDR3 DNA sequence: TGTGCCAGCAGCGTAAGTGGGCAACAAGAGACCCAGTACTTC. The full variable domain, its missing parts supplied by reference TRBV9 and TRBJ2-5, is DSGVTQTPKHLITATGQRVTLRCSPRSGDLSVYWYQQSLDQGLQFLIQYYNGEERAKGNILERFSAQQFPDLHSELNLSSLELGDSALYFCASSVSGQQETQYFGPGTRLLVL.

The chain combines TRBV3-1 (or the pseudogene TRBV3-2) with TRBJ1-5; no definite D call. The CDR3 contains 15 residues. The germline V gene encodes CDR1 LGHDT and CDR2 YNNKEL (reference sequence). The V end lost 1 base, the J end lost 4 bases, and 11 bases lay between the germline ends. Here the CDR3 reads CASSQGGRTNQPQHF. CDR3 nucleotide sequence: TGTGCCAGCAGCCAAGGTGGCAGGACTAATCAGCCCCAGCATTTT.

This chain connects TRBV7-2 to TRBJ1-3, with a tentative D call TRBD1 (5 bases). The germline V gene encodes CDR1 SGHTA and CDR2 FQGNSA. The CDR3 sequence is 16 residues long. Trimming shortened V by 4 bases and J by 4 bases, and 17 bases separated the two germline ends. CDR3 residues: CASSSLGGYNGNTIYF. CDR3 in DNA: TGTGCCAGCAGCTCCCTGGGGGGGTATAACGGAAACACCATATATTTT.

This clone was observed a single time. This sequence joins TRBV29-1 and TRBJ1-2; D remains ambiguous. Germline V gives CDR1 SQVTM, CDR2 ANQGSEA. The V and J ends lost 8 bases and 3 bases respectively, with 13 bases between them. This CDR3 contains 12 residues. In DNA, the CDR3 is TGCAGCTGTGCGGGTTCTGACTATGGCTACACCTTC. It translates to CSCAGSDYGYTF.

The gene calls are TRBV29-1 and TRBJ2-1; D possibly corresponds to TRBD1 (5 bases). Per the germline V gene, CDR1 is SQVTM and CDR2 is ANQGSEA. V gave up 7 bases and J gave up 0 bases, with 16 bases separating them. The CDR3 contains 15 residues. This CDR3 reads CSGGAGHSSYNEQFF. DNA for the CDR3: TGCAGCGGTGGCGCTGGACACAGCTCCTACAATGAGCAGTTCTTC.

The chain links TRBV18 to TRBJ2-3; a possible D gene is TRBD1 (6 bases). V shed 5 bases and J shed 6 bases, with 15 bases lying between them. The CDR3 contains 14 residues. The germline V gene encodes CDR1 KGHSH and CDR2 LQKENI. The CDR3 region is CASSSAGVGDTQYF. As DNA, the CDR3 is TGTGCCAGCTCATCCGCAGGGGTCGGTGATACGCAGTATTTT.

There are a few counts of this clone. The chain carries TRBV27 and TRBJ2-2, with TRBD2 matching 8 bases. Germline CDR1 and CDR2: MNHEY and SMNVEV (reference sequence). V lost 6 bases to trimming and J lost 1 base; unmatched junction nucleotides: 7. This CDR3 has 16 amino acids. The CDR3 loop is CASRTQAGVNTGELFF. The CDR3 DNA is TGTGCCAGCAGGACACAAGCGGGAGTGAACACCGGGGAGCTGTTTTTT.

The rearrangement links TRBV27 to TRBJ2-1; 9 bases map to TRBD2. The V gene end was trimmed by 2 bases and the J gene end by 3 bases; junction bases not matched to a gene: 8. CDR1 and CDR2 (germline): MNHEY, SMNVEV (reference sequence). The CDR3 extends over 17 amino acids. This CDR3 reads CASSLTSGGLIYNEQFF. DNA of the CDR3: TGTGCCAGCAGTTTAACCAGCGGGGGGCTTATCTACAATGAGCAGTTCTTC.

The chain couples TRBV7-8 to TRBJ2-1; 7 bases agree with TRBD2. This CDR3 has 12 residues. Germline loops: CDR1 SGHVS, CDR2 FQNEAQ. V lost 4 bases to trimming and J lost 10 bases; unmatched junction nucleotides: 4. The CDR3 reads CASSSSAGEQFF. CDR3 DNA: TGTGCCAGCAGCTCCTCAGCGGGAGAGCAGTTCTTC. Looking up the rest from reference TRBV7-8 and TRBJ2-1 gives the full variable domain: GAGVSQSPRYKVAKRGQDVALRCDPISGHVSLFWYQQALGQGPEFLTYFQNEAQLDKSGLPSDRFFAERPEGSVSTLKIQRTQQEDSAVYLCASSSSAGEQFFGPGTRLTVL.